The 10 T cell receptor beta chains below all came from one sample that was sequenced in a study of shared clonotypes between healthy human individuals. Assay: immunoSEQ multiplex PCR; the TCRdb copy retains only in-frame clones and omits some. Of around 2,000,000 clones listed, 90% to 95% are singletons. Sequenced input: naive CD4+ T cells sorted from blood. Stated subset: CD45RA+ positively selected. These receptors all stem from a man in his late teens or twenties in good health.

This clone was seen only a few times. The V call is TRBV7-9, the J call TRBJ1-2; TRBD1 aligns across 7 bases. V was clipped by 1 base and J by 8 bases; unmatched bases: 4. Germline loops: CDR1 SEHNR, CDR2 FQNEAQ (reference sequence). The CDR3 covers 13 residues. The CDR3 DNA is TGTGCCAGCAGCTTAGTGGCGGGACAGGGCTACACCTTC. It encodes CASSLVAGQGYTF.

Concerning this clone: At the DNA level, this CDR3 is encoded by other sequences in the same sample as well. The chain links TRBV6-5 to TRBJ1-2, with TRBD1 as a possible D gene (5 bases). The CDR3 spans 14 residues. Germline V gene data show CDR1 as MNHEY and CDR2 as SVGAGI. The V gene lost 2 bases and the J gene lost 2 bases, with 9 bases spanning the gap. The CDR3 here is CASSYSGGNYGYTF. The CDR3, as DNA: TGTGCCAGCAGTTACAGCGGGGGAAACTATGGCTACACCTTC.

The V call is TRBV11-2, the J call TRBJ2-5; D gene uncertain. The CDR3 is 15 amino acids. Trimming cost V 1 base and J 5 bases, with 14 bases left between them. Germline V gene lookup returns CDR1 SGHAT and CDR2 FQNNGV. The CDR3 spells CASSLGGSERETQYF. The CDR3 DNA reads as TGTGCCAGCAGCTTAGGTGGGTCTGAGAGGGAGACCCAGTACTTC.

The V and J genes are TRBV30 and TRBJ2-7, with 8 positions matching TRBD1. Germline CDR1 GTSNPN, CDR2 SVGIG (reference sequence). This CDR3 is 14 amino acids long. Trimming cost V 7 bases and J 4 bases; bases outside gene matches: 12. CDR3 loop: CASNGQGISYEQYF. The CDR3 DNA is TGTGCCTCGAACGGACAGGGTATTTCGTACGAGCAGTACTTC. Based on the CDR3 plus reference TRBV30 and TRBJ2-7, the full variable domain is SQTIHQWPATLVQPVGSPLSLECTVEGTSNPNLYWYRQAAGRGLQLLFYSVGIGQISSEVPQNLSASRPQDRQFILSSKKLLLSDSGFYLCASNGQGISYEQYFGPGTRLTVT.

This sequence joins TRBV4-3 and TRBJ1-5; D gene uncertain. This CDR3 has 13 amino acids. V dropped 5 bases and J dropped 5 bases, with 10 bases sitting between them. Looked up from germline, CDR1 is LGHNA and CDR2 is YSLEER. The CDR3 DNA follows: TGCGCCAGCAGCTATGGTCCGGATCAGCCCCAGCATTTT. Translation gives CASSYGPDQPQHF.

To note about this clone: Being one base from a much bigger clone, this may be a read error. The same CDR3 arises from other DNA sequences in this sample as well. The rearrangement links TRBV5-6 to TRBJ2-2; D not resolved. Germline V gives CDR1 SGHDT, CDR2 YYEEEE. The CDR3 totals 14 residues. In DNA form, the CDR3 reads TGCGCCAGCAGCTTGGGTCAGTCCACCGGGGAGCTGTTTTTT. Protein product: CASSLGQSTGELFF.

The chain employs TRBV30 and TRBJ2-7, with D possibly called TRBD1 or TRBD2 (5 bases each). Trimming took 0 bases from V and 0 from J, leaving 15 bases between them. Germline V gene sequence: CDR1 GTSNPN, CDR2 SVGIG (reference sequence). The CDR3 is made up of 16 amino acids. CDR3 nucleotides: TGTGCCTGGAGTGTACAGGAGCTAAGCGGCTCCTACGAGCAGTACTTC. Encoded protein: CAWSVQELSGSYEQYF.

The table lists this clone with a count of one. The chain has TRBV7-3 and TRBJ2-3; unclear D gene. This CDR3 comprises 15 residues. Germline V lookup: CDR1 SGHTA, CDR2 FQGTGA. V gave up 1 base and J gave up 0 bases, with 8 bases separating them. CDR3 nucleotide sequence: TGTGCCAGCAGCTTAAGTTTTACTAGCACAGATACGCAGTATTTT. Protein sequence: CASSLSFTSTDTQYF.

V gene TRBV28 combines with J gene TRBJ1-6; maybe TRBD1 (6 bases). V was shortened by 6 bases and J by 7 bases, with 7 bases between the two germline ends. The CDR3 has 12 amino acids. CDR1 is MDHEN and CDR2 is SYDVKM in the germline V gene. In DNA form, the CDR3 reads TGTGCCAGCAGAGACAGGAATTCACCCCTCCACTTT. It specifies CASRDRNSPLHF.

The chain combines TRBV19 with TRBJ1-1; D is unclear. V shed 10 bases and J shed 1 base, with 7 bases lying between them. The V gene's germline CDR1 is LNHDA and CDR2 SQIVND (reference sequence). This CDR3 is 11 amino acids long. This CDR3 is CATSRNTEAFF. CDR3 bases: TGTGCCACGTCAAGGAACACTGAAGCTTTCTTT.